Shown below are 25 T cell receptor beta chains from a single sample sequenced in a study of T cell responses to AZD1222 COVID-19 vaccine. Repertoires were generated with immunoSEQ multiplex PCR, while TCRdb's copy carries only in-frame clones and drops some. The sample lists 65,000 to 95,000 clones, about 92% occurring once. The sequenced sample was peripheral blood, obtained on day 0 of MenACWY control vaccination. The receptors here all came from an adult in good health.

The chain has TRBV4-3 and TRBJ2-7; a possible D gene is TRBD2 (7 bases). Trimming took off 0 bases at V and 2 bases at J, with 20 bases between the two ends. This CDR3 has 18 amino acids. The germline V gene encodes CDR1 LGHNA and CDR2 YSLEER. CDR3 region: CASSQDLPGEGGAYEQYF. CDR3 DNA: TGCGCCAGCAGCCAAGACCTCCCCGGGGAGGGGGGGGCCTACGAGCAGTACTTC.

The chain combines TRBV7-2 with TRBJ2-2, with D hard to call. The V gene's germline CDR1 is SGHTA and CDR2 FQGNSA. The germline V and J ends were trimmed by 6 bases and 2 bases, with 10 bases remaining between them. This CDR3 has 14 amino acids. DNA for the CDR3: TGTGCCAGCAGACCCGGGCCTAACACCGGGGAGCTGTTTTTT. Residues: CASRPGPNTGELFF.

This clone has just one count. The CDR3 DNA sequence: TGTGCCAGCTCACTTTGGCTAGCGGGGGGAAGTTCCTACAATGAGCAGTTCTTC. Protein sequence: CASSLWLAGGSSYNEQFF. The rearrangement uses TRBV18 and TRBJ2-1; the match to TRBD2 covers 11 bases. There are 18 residues in the CDR3. Germline CDR1 KGHSH, CDR2 LQKENI. V was clipped by 4 bases and J by 1 base; unmatched bases: 9.

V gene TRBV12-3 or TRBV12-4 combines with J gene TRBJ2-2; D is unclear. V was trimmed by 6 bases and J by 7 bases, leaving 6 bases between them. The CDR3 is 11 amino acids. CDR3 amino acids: CASSANGELFF. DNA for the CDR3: TGTGCCAGCAGCGCGAACGGGGAGCTGTTTTTT.

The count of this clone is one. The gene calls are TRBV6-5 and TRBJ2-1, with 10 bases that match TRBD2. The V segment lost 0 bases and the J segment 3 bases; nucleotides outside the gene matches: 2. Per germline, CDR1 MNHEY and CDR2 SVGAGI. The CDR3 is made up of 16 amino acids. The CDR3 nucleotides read TGTGCCAGCAGTTACTCGGGACTAGCGTACTACAATGAGCAGTTCTTC. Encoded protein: CASSYSGLAYYNEQFF.

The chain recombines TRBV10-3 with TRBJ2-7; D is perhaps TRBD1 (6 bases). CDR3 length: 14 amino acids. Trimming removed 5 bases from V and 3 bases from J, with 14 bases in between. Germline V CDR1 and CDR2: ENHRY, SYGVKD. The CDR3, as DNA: TGTGCCATCAGTCCCGGGACATTGATCTACGAGCAGTACTTC. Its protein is CAISPGTLIYEQYF.

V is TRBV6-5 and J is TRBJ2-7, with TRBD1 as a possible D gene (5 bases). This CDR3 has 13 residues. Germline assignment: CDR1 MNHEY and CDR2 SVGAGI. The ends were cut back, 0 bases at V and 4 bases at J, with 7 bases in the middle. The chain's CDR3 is CASSYSGVYEQYF. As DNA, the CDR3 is TGTGCCAGCAGTTACTCAGGGGTTTACGAGCAGTACTTC.

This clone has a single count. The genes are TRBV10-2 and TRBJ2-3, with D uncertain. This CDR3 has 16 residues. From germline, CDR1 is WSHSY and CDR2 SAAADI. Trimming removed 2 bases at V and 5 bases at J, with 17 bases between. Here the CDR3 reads CASSEPRASSKDTQYF. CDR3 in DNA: TGCGCCAGCAGTGAGCCACGGGCCAGTAGTAAAGATACGCAGTATTTT.

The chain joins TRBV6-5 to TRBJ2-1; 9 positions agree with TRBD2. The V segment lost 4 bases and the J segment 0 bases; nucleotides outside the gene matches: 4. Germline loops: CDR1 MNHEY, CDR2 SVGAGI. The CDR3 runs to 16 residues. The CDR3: CASSSGTSNSYNEQFF. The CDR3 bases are TGTGCCAGCAGTTCCGGGACTAGCAACTCCTACAATGAGCAGTTCTTC.

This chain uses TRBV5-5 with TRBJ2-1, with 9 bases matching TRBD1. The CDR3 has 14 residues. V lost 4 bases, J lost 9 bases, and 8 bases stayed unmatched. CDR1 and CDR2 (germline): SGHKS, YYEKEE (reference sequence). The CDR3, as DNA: TGTGCCAGCAGCCCCGGACAGGGGTTACTTGAGCAGTTCTTC. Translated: CASSPGQGLLEQFF.

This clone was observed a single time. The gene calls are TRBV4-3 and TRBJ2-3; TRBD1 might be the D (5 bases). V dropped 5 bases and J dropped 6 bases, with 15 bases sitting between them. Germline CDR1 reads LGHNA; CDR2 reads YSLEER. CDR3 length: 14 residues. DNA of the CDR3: TGCGCCAGCAGCTCCAGGGCCGAGGCCGATACGCAGTATTTT. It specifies CASSSRAEADTQYF.

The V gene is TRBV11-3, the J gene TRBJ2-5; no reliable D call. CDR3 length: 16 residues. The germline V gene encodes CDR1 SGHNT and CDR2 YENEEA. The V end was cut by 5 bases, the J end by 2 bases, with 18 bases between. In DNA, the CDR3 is TGTGCCAGCAGCCCGGGTTCGATTCCAGGACAAGAGACCCAGTACTTC. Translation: CASSPGSIPGQETQYF.

CDR3 coding DNA: TGTGCCAGCAGCCGACACAGACAGGGGAACACCGGGGAGCTGTTTTTT. Translation: CASSRHRQGNTGELFF. The chain is built from TRBV14 and TRBJ2-2, with TRBD1 matching 7 bases. Germline V gene sequence: CDR1 SGHDN, CDR2 FVKESK. CDR3 size: 16 residues. The ends lost 4 bases at V and 1 base at J; junction bases unmatched: 6. Filled out from reference TRBV14 and TRBJ2-2, the complete variable domain reads EAGVTQFPSHSVIEKGQTVTLRCDPISGHDNLYWYRRVMGKEIKFLLHFVKESKQDESGMPNNRFLAERTGGTYSTLKVQPAELEDSGVYFCASSRHRQGNTGELFFGEGSRLTVL.

For the CDR3, the DNA is TGTGCCAGCAGCATCGGGAGCTCTAATGAAAAACTGTTTTTT. Translating gives CASSIGSSNEKLFF. This rearrangement joins TRBV5-6 to TRBJ1-4; D is unclear. The CDR3 spans 14 residues. Germline V gene lookup returns CDR1 SGHDT and CDR2 YYEEEE. V gave up 4 bases and J gave up 3 bases, with 10 bases separating them.

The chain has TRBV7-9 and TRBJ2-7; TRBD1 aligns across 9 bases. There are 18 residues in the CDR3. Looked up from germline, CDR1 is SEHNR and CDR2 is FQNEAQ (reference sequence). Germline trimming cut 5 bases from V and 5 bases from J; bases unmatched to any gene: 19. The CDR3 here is CASSPSRQFRTGAHEQYF. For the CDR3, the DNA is TGTGCCAGCAGCCCTAGTCGGCAATTTCGGACAGGGGCACACGAGCAGTACTTC.

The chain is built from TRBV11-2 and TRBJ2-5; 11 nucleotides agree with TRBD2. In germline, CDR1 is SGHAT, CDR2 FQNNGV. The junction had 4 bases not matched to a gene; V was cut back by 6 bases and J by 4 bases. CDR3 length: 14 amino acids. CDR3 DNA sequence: TGTGCCAGCAGGGGGCTAGCGGGAGGAGAGACCCAGTACTTC. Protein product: CASRGLAGGETQYF.

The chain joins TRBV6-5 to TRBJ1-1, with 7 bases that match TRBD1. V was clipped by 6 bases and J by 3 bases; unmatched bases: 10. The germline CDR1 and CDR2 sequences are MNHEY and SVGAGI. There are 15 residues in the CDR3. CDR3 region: CASRLTLGQHTEAFF. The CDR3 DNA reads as TGTGCCAGCAGACTGACCCTGGGACAGCACACTGAAGCTTTCTTT.

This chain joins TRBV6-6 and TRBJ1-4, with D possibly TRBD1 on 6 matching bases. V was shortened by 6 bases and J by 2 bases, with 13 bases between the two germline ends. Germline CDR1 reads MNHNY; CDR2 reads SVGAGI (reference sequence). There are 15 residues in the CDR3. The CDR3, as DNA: TGTGCCAGCAGGCAATCAGGGGCTACTAATGAAAAACTGTTTTTT. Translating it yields CASRQSGATNEKLFF.

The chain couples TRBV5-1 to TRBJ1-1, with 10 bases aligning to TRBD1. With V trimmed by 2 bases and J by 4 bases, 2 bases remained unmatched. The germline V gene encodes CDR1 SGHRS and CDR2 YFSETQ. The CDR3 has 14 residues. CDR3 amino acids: CASSFRTGGTEAFF. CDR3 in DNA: TGCGCCAGCAGCTTCCGGACAGGGGGCACTGAAGCTTTCTTT.

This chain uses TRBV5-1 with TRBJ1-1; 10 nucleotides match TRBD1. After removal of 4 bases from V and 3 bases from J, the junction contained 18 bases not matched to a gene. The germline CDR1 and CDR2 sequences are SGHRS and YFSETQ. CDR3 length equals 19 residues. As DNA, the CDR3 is TGCGCCAGCAGCCCTTTAAAGACAGGGGGCGCCTCGAGGGACACTGAAGCTTTCTTT. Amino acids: CASSPLKTGGASRDTEAFF.

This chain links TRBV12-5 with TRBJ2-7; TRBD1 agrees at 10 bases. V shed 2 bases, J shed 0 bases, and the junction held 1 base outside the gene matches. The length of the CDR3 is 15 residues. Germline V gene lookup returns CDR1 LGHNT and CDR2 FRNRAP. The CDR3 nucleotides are TGTGCTAGTGGTTTGAGGGACAGGGGCTCCTACGAGCAGTACTTC. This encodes CASGLRDRGSYEQYF.

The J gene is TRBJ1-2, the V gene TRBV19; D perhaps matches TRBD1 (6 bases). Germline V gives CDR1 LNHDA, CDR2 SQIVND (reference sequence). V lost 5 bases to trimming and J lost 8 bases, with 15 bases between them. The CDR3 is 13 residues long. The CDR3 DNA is TGTGCCAGTAGTCCACAGGGCTTCCTAGGCTACACCTTC. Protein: CASSPQGFLGYTF.

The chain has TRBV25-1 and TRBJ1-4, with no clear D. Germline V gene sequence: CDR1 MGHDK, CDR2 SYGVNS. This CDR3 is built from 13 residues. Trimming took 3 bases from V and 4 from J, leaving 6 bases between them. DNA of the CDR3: TGTGCCAGCAGTGATGTAAATAATGAAAAACTGTTTTTT. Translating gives CASSDVNNEKLFF.

The CDR3 is CASSSRTGGYEQYF. The CDR3 DNA is TGTGCCAGCAGCTCCCGGACAGGGGGCTACGAGCAGTACTTC. The chain is built from TRBV7-9 and TRBJ2-7; 10 nucleotides align to TRBD1. With 4 bases clipped from V and 3 bases from J, the junction kept 3 bases outside the gene matches. The CDR3 loop spans 14 amino acids. Germline V gene lookup returns CDR1 SEHNR and CDR2 FQNEAQ (reference sequence).

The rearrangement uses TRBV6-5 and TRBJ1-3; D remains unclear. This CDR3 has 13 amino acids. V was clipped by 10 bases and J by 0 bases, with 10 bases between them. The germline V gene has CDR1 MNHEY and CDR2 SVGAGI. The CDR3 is CATIRASGNTIYF. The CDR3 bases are TGTGCCACCATACGGGCCTCTGGAAACACCATATATTTT.